This T cell receptor beta chain appears in the sequencing data of a study of blood T cell repertoires in COVID-19. Study summary: In each case, the material was cDNA or gDNA derived from T cells, B-cell-depleted T cells, or PBMCs.

Clones were sequenced by immunoSEQ multiplex PCR, and TCRdb holds only the in-frame ones, with some missing. The repertoire holds approximately 130,000 clones, with around 83% as singletons. This sequence originates from a man aged 25 to 45 who had recovered from COVID-19. Sequenced material: PBMCs or T cells enriched from blood (not recorded which).

Here the CDR3 DNA reads TGTGCCAGCAGCCAAGGCCTTGGTGGGCGAGATACGCAGTATTTT. Encoded protein: CASSQGLGGRDTQYF. V gene TRBV3-1 (or the pseudogene TRBV3-2) combines with J gene TRBJ2-3; D is undetermined. Trimming took off 1 base at V and 5 bases at J, with 13 bases between the two ends. This CDR3 is 15 amino acids long. CDR1 is LGHDT and CDR2 is YNNKEL in the germline V gene (reference sequence).